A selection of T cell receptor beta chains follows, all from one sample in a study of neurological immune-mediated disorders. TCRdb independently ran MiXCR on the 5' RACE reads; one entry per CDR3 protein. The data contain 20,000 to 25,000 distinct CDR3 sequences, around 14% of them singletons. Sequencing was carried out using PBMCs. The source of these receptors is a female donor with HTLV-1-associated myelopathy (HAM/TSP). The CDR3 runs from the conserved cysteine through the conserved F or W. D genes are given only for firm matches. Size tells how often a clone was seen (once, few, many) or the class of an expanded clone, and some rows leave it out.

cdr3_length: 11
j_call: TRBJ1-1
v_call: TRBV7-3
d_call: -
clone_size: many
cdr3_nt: TGTGCCAGCATCGGTGACCCCGAAGCTTTCTTT
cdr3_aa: CASIGDPEAFF

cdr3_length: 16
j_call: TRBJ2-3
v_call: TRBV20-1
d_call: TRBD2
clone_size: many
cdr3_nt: TGCAGTGCTAGATCAACTAGCGGGGGTCTCACAGATACGCAGTATTTT
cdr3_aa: CSARSTSGGLTDTQYF

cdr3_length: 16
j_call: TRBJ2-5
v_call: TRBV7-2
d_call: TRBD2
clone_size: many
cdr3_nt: TGTGCCAGCAGCTTAGTAGCGGGGGCTTCCGCAGAGACCCAGTACTTC
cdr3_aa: CASSLVAGASAETQYF

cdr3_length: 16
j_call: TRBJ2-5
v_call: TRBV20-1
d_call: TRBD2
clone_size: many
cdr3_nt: TGCAGTGCTAGAGATCCCAGCGGGAGGGCCCCCGAGACCCAGTACTTC
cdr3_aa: CSARDPSGRAPETQYF

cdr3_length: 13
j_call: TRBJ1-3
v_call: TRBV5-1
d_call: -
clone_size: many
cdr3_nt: TGCGCCAGCAGCTTCGGACAGGGAAACACCATATATTTT
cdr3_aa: CASSFGQGNTIYF

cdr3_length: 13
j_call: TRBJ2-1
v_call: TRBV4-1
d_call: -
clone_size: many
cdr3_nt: TGCGCCAGCAGCTCCGGGCTGAGGAATGAGCAGTTCTTC
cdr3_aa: CASSSGLRNEQFF

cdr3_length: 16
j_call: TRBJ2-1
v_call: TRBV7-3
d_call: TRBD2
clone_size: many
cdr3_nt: TGTGCCAGCAGCTGGGGACTAGCGGGCCCTTTCAATGAGCAGTTCTTC
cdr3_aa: CASSWGLAGPFNEQFF

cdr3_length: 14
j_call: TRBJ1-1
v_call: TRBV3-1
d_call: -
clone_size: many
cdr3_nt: TGTGCCAGCAGCCAACGAGAGGATATCTTGAAAGCTTTCTTT
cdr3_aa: CASSQREDILKAFF

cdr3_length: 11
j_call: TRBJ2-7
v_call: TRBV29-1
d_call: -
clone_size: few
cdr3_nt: TGCAGCGTTGTAAGAGGAGACGAGCAGTACTTC
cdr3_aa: CSVVRGDEQYF

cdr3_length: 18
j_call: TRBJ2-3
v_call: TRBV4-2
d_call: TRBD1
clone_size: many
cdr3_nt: TGTGCCAGCAGCCAAGAAAGCCTTAGGGGACAGGGCACAGATACGCAGTATTTT
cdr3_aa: CASSQESLRGQGTDTQYF

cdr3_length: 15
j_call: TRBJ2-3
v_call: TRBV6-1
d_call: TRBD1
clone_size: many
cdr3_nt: TGTGCCAGCAGTGAGTTGGACAGGGGTACAGATACGCAGTATTTT
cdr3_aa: CASSELDRGTDTQYF

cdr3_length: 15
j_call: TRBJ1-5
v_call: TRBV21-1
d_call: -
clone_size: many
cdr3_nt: TGTGCCAGCAGCAAATTGGCCACTAGCAATCAGCCCCAGCATTTT
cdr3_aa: CASSKLATSNQPQHF

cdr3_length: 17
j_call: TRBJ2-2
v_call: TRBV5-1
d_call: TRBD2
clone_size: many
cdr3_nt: TGCGCCAGCAGCCGGACTAGCGGGACCTTGAACACCGGGGAGCTGTTTTTT
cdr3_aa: CASSRTSGTLNTGELFF

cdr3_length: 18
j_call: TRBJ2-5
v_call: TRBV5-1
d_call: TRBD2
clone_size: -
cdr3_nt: TGCGCCAGTAGCCTCGGGACTAGCTGGGGACGTCGAGGGGAGACCCAGTACTTC
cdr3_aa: CASSLGTSWGRRGETQYF

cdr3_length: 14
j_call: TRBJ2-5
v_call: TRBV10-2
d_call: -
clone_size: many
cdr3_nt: TGCGCCAGCAGTGTCTTTGGTGTGGAAGAGACCCAGTACTTC
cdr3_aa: CASSVFGVEETQYF

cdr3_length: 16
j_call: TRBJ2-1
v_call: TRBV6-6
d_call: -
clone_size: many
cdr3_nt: TGTGCCAGCAGTTACTCCCCAGAGAGCTCCTACAATGAGCAGTTCTTC
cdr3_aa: CASSYSPESSYNEQFF

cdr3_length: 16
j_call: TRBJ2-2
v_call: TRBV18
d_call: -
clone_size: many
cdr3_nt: TGTGCCAGCTCACCCCCGAACCGGGCGAACACCGGGGAGCTGTTTTTT
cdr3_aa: CASSPPNRANTGELFF

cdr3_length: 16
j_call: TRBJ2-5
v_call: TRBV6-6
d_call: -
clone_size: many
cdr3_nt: TGTGCCAGCAGTTACCTAATGGGGGGCCTCCAAGAGACCCAGTACTTC
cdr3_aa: CASSYLMGGLQETQYF

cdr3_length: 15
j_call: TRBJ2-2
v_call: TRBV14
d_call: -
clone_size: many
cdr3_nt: TGTGCCAGCAGCCGGGGACTGCAGAACACCGGGGAGCTGTTTTTT
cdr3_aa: CASSRGLQNTGELFF

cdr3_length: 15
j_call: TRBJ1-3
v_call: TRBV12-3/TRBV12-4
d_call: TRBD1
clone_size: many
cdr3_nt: TGTGCCAGCAGCCTAGGGGGCTCAGTTGGAAACACCATATATTTT
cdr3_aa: CASSLGGSVGNTIYF

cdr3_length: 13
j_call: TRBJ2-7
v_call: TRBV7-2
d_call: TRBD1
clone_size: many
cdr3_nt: TGTGCCAGCAGCTTCGGACAGGGCGGCGAGCAGTACTTC
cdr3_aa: CASSFGQGGEQYF

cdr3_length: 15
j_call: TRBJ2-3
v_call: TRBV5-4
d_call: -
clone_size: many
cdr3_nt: TGTGCCAGCAGCCCCCCTAGCGGAGGGGGGGATACGCAGTATTTT
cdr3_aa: CASSPPSGGGDTQYF

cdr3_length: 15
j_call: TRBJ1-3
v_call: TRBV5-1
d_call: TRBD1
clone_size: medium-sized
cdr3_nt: TGCGCCAGCAGCACAACAGGGGCCTCTGGAAACACCATATATTTT
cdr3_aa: CASSTTGASGNTIYF

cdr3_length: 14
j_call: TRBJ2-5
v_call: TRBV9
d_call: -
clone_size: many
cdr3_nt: TGTGCCAGCAGCGACCCTGCGGGACAAGAGACCCAGTACTTC
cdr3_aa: CASSDPAGQETQYF

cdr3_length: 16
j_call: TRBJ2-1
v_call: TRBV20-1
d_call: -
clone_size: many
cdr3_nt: TGCAGTGCTAGTCTCCCGCGGGACAGCTACGAGGAGGAGCAGTTCTTC
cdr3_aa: CSASLPRDSYEEEQFF

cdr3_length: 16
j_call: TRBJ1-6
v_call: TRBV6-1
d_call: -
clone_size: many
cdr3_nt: TGTGCCAGCAGTGAAATTTTGGGCTCCTATAATTCACCCCTCCACTTT
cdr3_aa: CASSEILGSYNSPLHF

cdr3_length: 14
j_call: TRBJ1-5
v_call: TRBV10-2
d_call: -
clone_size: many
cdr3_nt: TGCGCCAGCAGTGTGGGGTCGGAATCAGGGCCCCAGCATTTT
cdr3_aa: CASSVGSESGPQHF

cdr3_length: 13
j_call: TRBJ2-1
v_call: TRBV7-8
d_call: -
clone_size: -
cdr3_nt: TGTGCCAGCAGCTTAGCGCTAACAGAACAGCAGTTCTTC
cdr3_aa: CASSLALTEQQFF

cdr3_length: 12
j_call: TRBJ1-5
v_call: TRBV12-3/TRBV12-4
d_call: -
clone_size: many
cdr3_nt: TGTGCCAGCAGTCCAGACAATCAGCCCCAGCATTTT
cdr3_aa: CASSPDNQPQHF

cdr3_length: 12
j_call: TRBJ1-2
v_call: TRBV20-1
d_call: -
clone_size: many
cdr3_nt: TGCAGTGCTAAGACGGTGAACTATGGCTACACCTTC
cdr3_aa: CSAKTVNYGYTF

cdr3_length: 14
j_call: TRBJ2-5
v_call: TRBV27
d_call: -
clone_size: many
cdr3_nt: TGTGCCAGCAGTTTATCAGTGCGACGGGAGACCCAGTACTTC
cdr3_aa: CASSLSVRRETQYF